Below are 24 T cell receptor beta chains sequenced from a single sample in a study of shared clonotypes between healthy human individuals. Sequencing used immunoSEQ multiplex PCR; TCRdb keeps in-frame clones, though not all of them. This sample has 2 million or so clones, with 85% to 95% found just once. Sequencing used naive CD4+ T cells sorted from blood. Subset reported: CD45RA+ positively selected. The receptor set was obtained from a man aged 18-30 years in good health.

The CDR3 DNA reads as TGCGCCAGCAGCGGTATGTCGGGGGGCGAGCAGTACTTC. It translates to CASSGMSGGEQYF. This chain uses TRBV5-1 with TRBJ2-7, with 7 bases identical to TRBD2. The germline V gene encodes CDR1 SGHRS and CDR2 YFSETQ. The J segment lost 6 bases and the V segment lost 4 bases, leaving 7 bases of the junction unmatched. This CDR3 comprises 13 residues. The full variable domain, with the rest looked up from reference TRBV5-1 and TRBJ2-7, is KAGVTQTPRYLIKTRGQQVTLSCSPISGHRSVSWYQQTPGQGLQFLFEYFSETQRNKGNFPGRFSGRQFSNSRSEMNVSTLELGDSALYLCASSGMSGGEQYFGPGTRLTVT.

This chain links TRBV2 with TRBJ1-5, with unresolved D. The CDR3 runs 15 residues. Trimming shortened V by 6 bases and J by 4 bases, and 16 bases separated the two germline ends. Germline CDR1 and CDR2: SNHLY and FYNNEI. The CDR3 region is CASRAAFPFNQPQHF. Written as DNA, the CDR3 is TGTGCCAGCAGGGCAGCCTTTCCCTTTAATCAGCCCCAGCATTTT. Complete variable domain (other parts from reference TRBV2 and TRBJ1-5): EPEVTQTPSHQVTQMGQEVILRCVPISNHLYFYWYRQILGQKVEFLVSFYNNEISEKSEIFDDQFSVERPDGSNFTLKIRSTKLEDSAMYFCASRAAFPFNQPQHFGDGTRLSIL.

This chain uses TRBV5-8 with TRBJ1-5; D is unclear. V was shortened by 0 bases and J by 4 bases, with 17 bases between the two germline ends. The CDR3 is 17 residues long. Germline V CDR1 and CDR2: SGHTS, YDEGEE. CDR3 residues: CASSLGPQRSQNQPQHF. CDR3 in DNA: TGTGCCAGCAGCTTGGGTCCCCAACGTTCCCAAAATCAGCCCCAGCATTTT.

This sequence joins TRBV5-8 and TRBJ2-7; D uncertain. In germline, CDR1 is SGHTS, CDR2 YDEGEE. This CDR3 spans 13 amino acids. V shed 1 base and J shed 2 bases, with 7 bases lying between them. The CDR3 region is CASSLRRAYEQYF. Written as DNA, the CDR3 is TGTGCCAGCAGCTTGCGCCGAGCCTACGAGCAGTACTTC.

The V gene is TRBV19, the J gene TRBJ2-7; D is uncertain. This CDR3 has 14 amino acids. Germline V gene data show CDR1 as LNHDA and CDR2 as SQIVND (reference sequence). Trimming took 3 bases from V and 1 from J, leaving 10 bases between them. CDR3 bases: TGTGCCAGTAGTATTCAGGCAGAATCCTACGAGCAGTACTTC. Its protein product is CASSIQAESYEQYF. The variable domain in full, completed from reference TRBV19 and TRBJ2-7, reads DGGITQSPKYLFRKEGQNVTLSCEQNLNHDAMYWYRQDPGQGLRLIYYSQIVNDFQKGDIAEGYSVSREKKESFPLTVTSAQKNPTAFYLCASSIQAESYEQYFGPGTRLTVT.

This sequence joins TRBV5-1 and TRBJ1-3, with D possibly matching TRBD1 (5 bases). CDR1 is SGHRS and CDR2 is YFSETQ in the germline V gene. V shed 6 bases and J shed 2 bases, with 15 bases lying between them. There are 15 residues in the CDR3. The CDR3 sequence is CASTEGYSAGNTIYF. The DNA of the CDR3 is TGCGCCAGCACCGAGGGGTACTCTGCTGGAAACACCATATATTTT.

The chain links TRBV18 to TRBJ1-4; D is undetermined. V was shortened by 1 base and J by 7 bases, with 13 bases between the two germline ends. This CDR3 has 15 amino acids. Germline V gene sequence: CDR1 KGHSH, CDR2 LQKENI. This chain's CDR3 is CASSPQAKGGEKLFF. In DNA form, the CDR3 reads TGTGCCAGCTCACCACAGGCAAAAGGAGGTGAAAAACTGTTTTTT.

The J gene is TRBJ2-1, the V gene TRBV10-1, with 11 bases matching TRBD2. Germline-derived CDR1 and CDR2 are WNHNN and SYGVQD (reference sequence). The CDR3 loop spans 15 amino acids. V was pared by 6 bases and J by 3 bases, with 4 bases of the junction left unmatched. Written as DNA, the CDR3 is TGCGCCAGCAGCCCCGGACTAGCGGGCTACAATGAGCAGTTCTTC. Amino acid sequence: CASSPGLAGYNEQFF.

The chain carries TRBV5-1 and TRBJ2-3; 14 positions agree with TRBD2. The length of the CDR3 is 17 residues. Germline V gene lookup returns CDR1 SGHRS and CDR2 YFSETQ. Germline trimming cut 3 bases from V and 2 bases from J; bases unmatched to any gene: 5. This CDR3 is CASSWGLAGAFTDTQYF. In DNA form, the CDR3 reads TGCGCCAGCAGCTGGGGACTAGCGGGAGCCTTCACAGATACGCAGTATTTT. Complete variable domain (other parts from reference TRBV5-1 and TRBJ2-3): KAGVTQTPRYLIKTRGQQVTLSCSPISGHRSVSWYQQTPGQGLQFLFEYFSETQRNKGNFPGRFSGRQFSNSRSEMNVSTLELGDSALYLCASSWGLAGAFTDTQYFGPGTRLTVL.

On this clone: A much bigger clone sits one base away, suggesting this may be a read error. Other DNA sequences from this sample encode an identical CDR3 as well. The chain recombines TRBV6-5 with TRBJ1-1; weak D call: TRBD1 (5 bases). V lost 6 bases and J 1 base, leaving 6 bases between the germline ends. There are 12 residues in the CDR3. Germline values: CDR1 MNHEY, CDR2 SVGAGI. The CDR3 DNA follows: TGTGCCAGCAGGGGGGGGAACACTGAAGCTTTCTTT. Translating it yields CASRGGNTEAFF.

Written as DNA, the CDR3 is TGTGCCAGTAGTACCGAGACAGGGGAAAGATATGGCTACACCTTC. Protein: CASSTETGERYGYTF. The chain carries TRBV19 and TRBJ1-2; 8 positions match TRBD1. From germline, CDR1 is LNHDA and CDR2 SQIVND (reference sequence). V shed 4 bases, J shed 5 bases, and the junction held 9 bases outside the gene matches. The CDR3 runs 15 residues.

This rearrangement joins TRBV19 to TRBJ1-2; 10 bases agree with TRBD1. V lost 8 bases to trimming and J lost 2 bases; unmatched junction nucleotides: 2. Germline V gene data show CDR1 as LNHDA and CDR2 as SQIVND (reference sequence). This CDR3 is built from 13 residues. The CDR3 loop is CASRQGANYGYTF. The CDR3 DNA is TGTGCCAGTCGACAGGGGGCGAACTATGGCTACACCTTC.

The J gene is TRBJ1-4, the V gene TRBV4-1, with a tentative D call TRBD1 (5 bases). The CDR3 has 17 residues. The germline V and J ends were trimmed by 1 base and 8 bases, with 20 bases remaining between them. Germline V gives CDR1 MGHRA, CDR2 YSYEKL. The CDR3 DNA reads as TGCGCCAGCAGCCAAGGGAGACAGCCGCTGAGTAACGAAAAACTGTTTTTT. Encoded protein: CASSQGRQPLSNEKLFF.

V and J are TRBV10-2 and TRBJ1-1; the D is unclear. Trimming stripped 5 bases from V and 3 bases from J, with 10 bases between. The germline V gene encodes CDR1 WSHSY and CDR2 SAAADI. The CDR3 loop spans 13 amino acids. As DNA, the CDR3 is TGCGCCAGCAGTTCCGAGGAGGACACTGAAGCTTTCTTT. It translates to CASSSEEDTEAFF.

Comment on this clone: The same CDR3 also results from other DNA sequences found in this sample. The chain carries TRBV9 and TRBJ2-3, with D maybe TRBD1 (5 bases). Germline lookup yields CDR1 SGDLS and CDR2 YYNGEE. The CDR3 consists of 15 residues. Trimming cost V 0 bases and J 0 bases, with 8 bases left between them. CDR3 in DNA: TGTGCCAGCAGCGTAGGTGGGGCTAGCACAGATACGCAGTATTTT. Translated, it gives CASSVGGASTDTQYF.

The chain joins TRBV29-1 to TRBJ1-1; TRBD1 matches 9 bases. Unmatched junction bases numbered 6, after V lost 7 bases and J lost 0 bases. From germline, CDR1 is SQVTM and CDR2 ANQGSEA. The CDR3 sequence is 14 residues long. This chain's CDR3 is CSATGGSMNTEAFF. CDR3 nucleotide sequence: TGCAGCGCCACAGGGGGCTCCATGAACACTGAAGCTTTCTTT. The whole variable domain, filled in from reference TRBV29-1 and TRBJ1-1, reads SAVISQKPSRDICQRGTSLTIQCQVDSQVTMMFWYRQQPGQSLTLIATANQGSEATYESGFVIDKFPISRPNLTFSTLTVSNMSPEDSSIYLCSATGGSMNTEAFFGQGTRLTVV.

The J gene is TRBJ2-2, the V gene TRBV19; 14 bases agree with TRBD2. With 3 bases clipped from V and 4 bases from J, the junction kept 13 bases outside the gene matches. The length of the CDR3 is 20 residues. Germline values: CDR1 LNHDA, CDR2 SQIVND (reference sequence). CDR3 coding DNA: TGTGCCAGTAGTATTCACCCGGGACTAGCGGGAGCCCGGGGCACCGGGGAGCTGTTTTTT. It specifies CASSIHPGLAGARGTGELFF.

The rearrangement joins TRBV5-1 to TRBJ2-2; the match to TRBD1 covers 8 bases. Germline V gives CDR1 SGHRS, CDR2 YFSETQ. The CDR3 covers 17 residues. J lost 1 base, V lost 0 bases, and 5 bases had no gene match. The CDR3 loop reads CASSLVPGTGNTGELFF. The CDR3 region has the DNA TGCGCCAGCAGCTTGGTGCCCGGGACAGGGAACACCGGGGAGCTGTTTTTT.

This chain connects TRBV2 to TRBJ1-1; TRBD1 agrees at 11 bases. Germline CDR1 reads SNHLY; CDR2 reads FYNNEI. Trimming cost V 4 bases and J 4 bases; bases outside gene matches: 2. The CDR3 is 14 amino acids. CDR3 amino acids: CASSVGQGGTEAFF. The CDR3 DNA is TGTGCCAGCAGTGTGGGACAGGGGGGCACTGAAGCTTTCTTT. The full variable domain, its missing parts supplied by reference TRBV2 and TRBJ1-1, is EPEVTQTPSHQVTQMGQEVILRCVPISNHLYFYWYRQILGQKVEFLVSFYNNEISEKSEIFDDQFSVERPDGSNFTLKIRSTKLEDSAMYFCASSVGQGGTEAFFGQGTRLTVV.

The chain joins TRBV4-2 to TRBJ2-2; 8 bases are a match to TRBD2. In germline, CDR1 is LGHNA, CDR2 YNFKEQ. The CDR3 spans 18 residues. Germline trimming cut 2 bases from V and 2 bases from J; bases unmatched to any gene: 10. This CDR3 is CASSQRYLAGPNTGELFF. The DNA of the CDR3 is TGTGCCAGCAGCCAACGATATCTAGCGGGCCCAAACACCGGGGAGCTGTTTTTT.

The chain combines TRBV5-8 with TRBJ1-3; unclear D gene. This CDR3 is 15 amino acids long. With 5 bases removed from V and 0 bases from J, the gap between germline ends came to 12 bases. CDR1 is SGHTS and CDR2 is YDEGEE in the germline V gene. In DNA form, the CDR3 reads TGTGCCAGCAGGGCCGCCAGGCCCTCTGGAAACACCATATATTTT. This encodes CASRAARPSGNTIYF.

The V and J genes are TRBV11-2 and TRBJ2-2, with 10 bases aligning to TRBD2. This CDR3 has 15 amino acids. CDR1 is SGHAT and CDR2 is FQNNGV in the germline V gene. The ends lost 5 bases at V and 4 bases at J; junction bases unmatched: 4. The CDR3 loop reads CASSLSSGGTGELFF. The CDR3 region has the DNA TGTGCCAGCAGCCTCTCTAGCGGGGGCACCGGGGAGCTGTTTTTT.

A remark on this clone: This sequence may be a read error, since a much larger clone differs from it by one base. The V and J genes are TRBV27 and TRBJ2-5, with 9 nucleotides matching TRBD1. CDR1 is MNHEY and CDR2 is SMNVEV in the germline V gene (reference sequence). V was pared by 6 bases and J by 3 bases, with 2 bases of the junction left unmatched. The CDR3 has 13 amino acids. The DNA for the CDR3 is TGTGCCAGCAGGCGGACAGGGGAAGAGACCCAGTACTTC. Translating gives CASRRTGEETQYF.

The CDR3 DNA reads TGTGCCTGGACGTACAGGGGCGGGCAGCCCCAGCATTTT. Encoded protein: CAWTYRGGQPQHF. The chain has TRBV30 and TRBJ1-5, with 7 positions matching TRBD1. This CDR3 comprises 13 residues. V was clipped by 4 bases and J by 7 bases; unmatched bases: 7. Germline-derived CDR1 and CDR2 are GTSNPN and SVGIG (reference sequence).